This TCR beta chain was observed in a study of molecular identifiers for immune sequencing clone quantification. Study outcomes and limitations: A single cell's spiked Jurkat TCR RNA was reportedly detectable among approximately 930,000 naive cells.

TCRdb used MiXCR to reprocess the PCR reads, holding one entry per CDR3 protein. This sample yields approximately 590,000 distinct CDR3 sequences, of which 25% are seen a single time; 0.7% to 0.95% belongs to the top ten. Notes on this clonotype: Its antigen is unidentified.

The CDR3 runs 13 residues. From germline, CDR1 is MNHEY and CDR2 SVGEGT. Trimming removed 4 bases from V and 7 bases from J; junction bases left unmatched: 2. The source material was naive CD8+ T cells from blood, with Jurkat cell RNA spiked in. The sample's subset: FACS-sorted CD8+CD4-CCR7+CD45RA+ naive T cells. The chain couples TRBV6-2 or TRBV6-3 to TRBJ1-2, with 11 bases matching TRBD1. This clonotype was obtained from a human donor in good health. Some libraries in this study had Jurkat cell RNA spiked in. CDR3 DNA: TGTGCCAGCAGTTGGACAGGGGGCTTTGGCTACACCTTC. Translated, it gives CASSWTGGFGYTF.